This record concerns one TCR beta chain sequence. Its antigen is unidentified. V lost 0 bases, J lost 11 bases, and 24 bases lay in between. This CDR3 comprises 16 residues. The germline CDR1 and CDR2 sequences are SQVTM and ANQGSEA. This entry is derived from a study of T-cell reconstitution after alpha-beta-depleted transplantation in children. Study outcomes and limitations: Diversity of TCRbeta at day 60 was high in some patients, arising from surviving recipient T cells and thymic progenitors. About two months after transplant, alpha-beta T cells reportedly came from several hundred expanded graft clones. It was newly produced T cells that mostly accounted for T-cell counts and diversity one year after transplant.

Preparing the TCRbeta library involved the use of unique molecular identifiers. From the PCR reads, TCRdb called clonotypes with MiXCR, one entry per CDR3 protein. The sample lists a few hundred thousand distinct CDR3 sequences, around 25% occurring once. This receptor was identified in a male patient between 10 and 17 years old who had a stem cell transplant for acute lymphoblastic leukemia, so the T cells may come from the graft donor. The chain couples TRBV29-1 to TRBJ2-3; D might be TRBD1 (6 bases). The sequences come from PBMCs, mostly from graft donor cells, collected 180 days after TCRalphabeta/CD19-depleted stem cell transplant. This chain's CDR3 is CSVEEWLGHDWFGQYF. The CDR3 DNA follows: TGCAGCGTTGAAGAGTGGTTGGGACACGACTGGTTTGGGCAGTATTTT.